Reported below is one TCR beta chain. Reverse transcription of roughly 0.45 to 1 ug RNA was performed with random hexamers. Multiplex PCR with immunoSEQ amplified the TCR beta CDR3 across 54 Vbeta and 13 Jbeta. TCRdb reprocessed the immunoSEQ multiplex PCR reads with MiXCR, giving one entry per CDR3 protein. The sample contains approximately 120,000 distinct CDR3 sequences, around 92% of which appear only once. TCR beta sequencing was performed on blood CD8+ and CD4+ T cells. The TEMRA cells underwent FACS enrichment, while the CD8+ and CD4+ T cells underwent negative isolation. This sample is drawn from a study of CD8 T cells in Susac syndrome. The germline gives CDR1 SQVTM, CDR2 ANQGSEA. CDR3 length: 13 amino acids. V was shortened by 1 base and J by 3 bases, with 7 bases between the two germline ends.

Sequences were obtained from CD8+ T cells from PBMCs. This chain links TRBV29-1 with TRBJ1-5, with D uncertain. The clonotype was recovered from a human donor in good health. The CDR3 sequence: CSVEGGINQPQHF. DNA of the CDR3: TGCAGCGTTGAAGGGGGAATCAATCAGCCCCAGCATTTT.